This T cell receptor (beta chain) was found in a study of cytomegalovirus exposure and HLA in healthy donors. Overall study: Roughly 170 million T cells yielded around 120 million unique TCR beta sequences in earlier analysis. Study findings and constraints: Exclusion applied to some V segments, including TRBV6-2 and TRBV6-3, as they were indistinguishable. Among the most significant clusters, several appeared linked to common viral pathogens in a later analysis. Across HLA loci, a later analysis found differing TCR association rates, with DRB1 most and HLA-C fewest.

PCR involved 60 Vbeta and 13 Jbeta primers. Clones were sequenced by immunoSEQ multiplex PCR, and TCRdb holds only the in-frame ones, with some missing. The repertoire consists of 90,000 to 150,000 clones, with roughly 80% occurring once and the leading ten covering more than 1.4%. The table lists this clone with a count of one. What it binds is not known. Trimming removed 1 base from V and 3 bases from J, with 13 bases in between. The V gene's germline CDR1 is MNHNS and CDR2 SASEGT. This CDR3 contains 15 residues. The TCR was taken from a young woman in good health and CMV-seronegative. The chain recombines TRBV6-1 with TRBJ2-7; D is unclear. The sequencing sample was made of PBMCs. In DNA form, the CDR3 reads TGTGCCAGCAGTGAAGGTCCAGGTATCCTCTACGAGCAGTACTTC. Encoded protein: CASSEGPGILYEQYF.